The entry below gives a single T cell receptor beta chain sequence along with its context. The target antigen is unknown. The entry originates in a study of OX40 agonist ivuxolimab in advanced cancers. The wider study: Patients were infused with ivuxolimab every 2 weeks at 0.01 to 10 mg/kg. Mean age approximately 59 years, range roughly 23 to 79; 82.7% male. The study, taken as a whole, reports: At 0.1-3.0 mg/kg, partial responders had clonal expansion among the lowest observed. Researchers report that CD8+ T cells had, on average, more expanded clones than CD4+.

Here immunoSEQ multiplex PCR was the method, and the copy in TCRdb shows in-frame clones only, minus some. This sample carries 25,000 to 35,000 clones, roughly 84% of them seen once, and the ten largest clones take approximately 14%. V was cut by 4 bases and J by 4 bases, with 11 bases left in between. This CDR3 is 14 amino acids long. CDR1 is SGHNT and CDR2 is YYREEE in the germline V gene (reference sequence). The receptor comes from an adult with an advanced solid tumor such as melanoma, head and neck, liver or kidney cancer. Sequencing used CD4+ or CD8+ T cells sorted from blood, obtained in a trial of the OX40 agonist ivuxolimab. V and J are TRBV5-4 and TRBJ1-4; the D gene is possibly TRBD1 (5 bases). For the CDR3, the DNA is TGTGCCAGCAGCCTGGGACTCCTTAATGAAAAACTGTTTTTT. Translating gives CASSLGLLNEKLFF.